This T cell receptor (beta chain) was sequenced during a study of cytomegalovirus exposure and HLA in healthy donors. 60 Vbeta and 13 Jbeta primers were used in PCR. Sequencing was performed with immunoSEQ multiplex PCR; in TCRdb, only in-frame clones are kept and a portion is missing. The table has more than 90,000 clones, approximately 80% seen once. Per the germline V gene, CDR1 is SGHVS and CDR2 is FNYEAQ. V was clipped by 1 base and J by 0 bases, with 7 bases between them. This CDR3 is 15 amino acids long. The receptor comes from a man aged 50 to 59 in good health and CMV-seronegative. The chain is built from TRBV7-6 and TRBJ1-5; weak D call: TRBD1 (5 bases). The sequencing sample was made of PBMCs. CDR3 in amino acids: CASSLGQNSNQPQHF. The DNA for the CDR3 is TGTGCCAGCAGCTTAGGACAGAATAGCAATCAGCCCCAGCATTTT.